The clone carrying this T cell receptor beta chain was seen at least ten times. Antigen specificity is unknown. Gene labels here are mouse ones. The read ends 4 residues shy of where the CDR3 ends; the end is completed using the germline J gene. Additional DNA sequences in this sample encode the identical CDR3. This CDR3 region has 14 residues. The V gene end was trimmed by 4 bases and the J gene end by 1 base; junction bases not matched to a gene: 0. Per the germline V gene, CDR1 is NSQYPW and CDR2 is LRSPGD (reference sequence). Sequencing used cDNA as its template, made by extracting RNA and reverse transcribing it. TCRdb keeps only in-frame clones here, not all; method: immunoSEQ multiplex PCR. This repertoire holds about 270,000 clones, and none appear only once. The entry originates in a study of CD8+ T cells in alopecia areata. Study as a whole: Grafted skin came from C3H/HeJ donors with spontaneous alopecia (about 6-13 months old) and was placed on roughly 7-11-week-old female C3H/HeJ mice. Study-level results: Patients displayed less clarity in TCR sharing than mice, a finding possibly related to HLA. Researchers report lesional scalp, most notably alopecia totalis/universalis, outstripped normal scalp in clonality.

CD4, CD8alpha, NKG2D, NKG2ACE and other markers guided sorting of pooled cutaneous lymph node cells. The sequence was collected from a C3H/HeJ mouse with alopecia areata. This strain has MHC haplotype H2-k. The sample comprised CD4+ T cells sorted from a lymph node. This sequence joins TRBV1 and TRBJ2-3; 9 bases are a match to TRBD2. CDR3 amino acids: CTCSGTGGAETLYF. The CDR3 DNA, read in part, is TGCACCTGCAGTGGGACTGGGGGTGCAGAA.